This T cell receptor beta chain was identified during a study of CD8+CD57+ T cells in acquired aplastic anemia. Across the study: Mean yield of DNA from sorted CD4+ and CD8+ cells was 3 to 3.5 ug. About 10 million reads, on average, were obtained for CD4+ cells from healthy donors. Study observations and caveats: Around 27 sequences, all CD8+ CDR3, were shared between patients and controls.

Germline V lookup: CDR1 LGHNA, CDR2 YSLEER. The V end lost 0 bases, the J end lost 5 bases, and 15 bases lay between the germline ends. The length of the CDR3 is 16 residues. This clonotype occurred a few times. What it binds is not known. CDR3 and TCR beta VDJ profiling relied on a genomic DNA template. TCRdb fed the reads into MiXCR, producing one record per CDR3 protein. The data show about 210,000 distinct CDR3 sequences, 60% to 65% seen once. The receptor was derived from a human donor in good health. The specimen was sorted CD4+, CD8+, or CD8+CD57+ T cells (not recorded which) from PBMCs. This chain uses TRBV4-3 with TRBJ2-3; D gene ambiguous. CDR3 nucleotides: TGCGCCAGCAGCCAAGATACGCGGCCTTACGGAGATACGCAGTATTTT. Translated, it gives CASSQDTRPYGDTQYF.